The 13 T cell receptor beta chains given below trace back to one sample, sequenced in a study of cytomegalovirus exposure and HLA in healthy donors. A multiplex PCR was run with 60 Vbeta primers and 13 Jbeta primers. Profiling relied on immunoSEQ multiplex PCR, and the TCRdb table lists in-frame clones only, not all of them. This table holds 130,000 to 150,000 clones, around 80% found once. The specimen sequenced was PBMCs. These receptors originate from a man aged 30 to 45 in good health and CMV-seronegative.

The genes are TRBV29-1 and TRBJ2-1; 11 bases match TRBD1. This CDR3 is 18 amino acids long. CDR1 and CDR2 (germline): SQVTM, ANQGSEA. With V trimmed by 0 bases and J by 10 bases, 17 bases remained unmatched. CDR3 protein: CSVEDRRRRDRGDREQFF. In DNA, the CDR3 is TGCAGCGTTGAAGATCGCCGACGCCGGGACAGGGGGGATAGGGAGCAGTTCTTC.

The rearrangement joins TRBV6-1 to TRBJ1-5; 7 bases align to TRBD1. This CDR3 spans 13 amino acids. V was pared by 6 bases and J by 15 bases, with 14 bases of the junction left unmatched. Germline CDR1 reads MNHNS; CDR2 reads SASEGT. The CDR3 bases are TGTGCCAGCAGCCAAGTAAAGGAGACAGGGCTGCATTTT. This codes for CASSQVKETGLHF.

This chain uses TRBV4-1 with TRBJ1-2, with no clear D. This CDR3 has 15 residues. Trimming stripped 3 bases from V and 2 bases from J, with 13 bases between. CDR1 is MGHRA and CDR2 is YSYEKL in the germline V gene. CDR3 sequence reads: CASSQVLGLNYGYTF. DNA of the CDR3: TGCGCCAGCAGCCAGGTGCTCGGTCTCAACTATGGCTACACCTTC.

This chain connects TRBV28 to TRBJ2-7, with a possible D match to TRBD2 (6 bases). This CDR3 has 16 amino acids. CDR1 and CDR2 from the germline V gene are MDHEN and SYDVKM. The V gene lost 2 bases and the J gene lost 1 base, with 15 bases spanning the gap. Here the CDR3 reads CASSLNALGGSYEQYF. CDR3 DNA: TGTGCCAGCAGTTTAAACGCCCTGGGGGGATCCTACGAGCAGTACTTC.

The rearrangement joins TRBV4-1 to TRBJ1-2, with D uncertain. The CDR3 is made up of 11 amino acids. The germline CDR1 and CDR2 sequences are MGHRA and YSYEKL. V was trimmed by 1 base and J by 10 bases, leaving 7 bases between them. The CDR3 region is CASSQGTVYTF. As DNA, the CDR3 is TGCGCCAGCAGCCAAGGGACTGTCTACACCTTC.

The CDR3 here is CASSPGLAGANNEQFF. CDR3 bases: TGCGCCAGCAGCCCCGGACTAGCGGGGGCAAACAATGAGCAGTTCTTC. The chain has TRBV5-1 and TRBJ2-1; 13 bases match TRBD2. Trimming took 4 bases from V and 5 from J; bases not matched to a gene: 6. The CDR3 loop spans 16 amino acids. From germline, CDR1 is SGHRS and CDR2 YFSETQ.

This clone was seen just once. The V call is TRBV7-9, the J call TRBJ2-7, with 8 bases lining up with TRBD2. CDR3 length equals 15 residues. The germline V gene has CDR1 SEHNR and CDR2 FQNEAQ (reference sequence). The V segment lost 4 bases and the J segment 0 bases; nucleotides outside the gene matches: 5. CDR3 amino acids: CASSSTSGPSYEQYF. The CDR3 region has the DNA TGTGCCAGCAGCTCCACTAGCGGCCCCTCCTACGAGCAGTACTTC.

CDR3 coding DNA: TGTGCCAGCAGACTAAGTAGCCGGGGTTCTGGCTACACCTTC. As protein: CASRLSSRGSGYTF. V and J are TRBV5-4 and TRBJ1-2; D gene unclear. There are 14 residues in the CDR3. The V end lost 5 bases, the J end lost 7 bases, and 18 bases lay between the germline ends. Germline V lookup: CDR1 SGHNT, CDR2 YYREEE (reference sequence).

The rearrangement links TRBV2 to TRBJ2-2; D remains ambiguous. Germline V gene lookup returns CDR1 SNHLY and CDR2 FYNNEI. The CDR3 contains 12 residues. Trimming shortened V by 7 bases and J by 1 base, and 4 bases separated the two germline ends. The CDR3 nucleotides are TGTGCCAGCACACTGAACACCGGGGAGCTGTTTTTT. Residues: CASTLNTGELFF.

This clone was observed a few times. The chain recombines TRBV6-5 with TRBJ2-5; weak D call: TRBD2 (5 bases). The CDR3 has 10 amino acids. Looked up from germline, CDR1 is MNHEY and CDR2 is SVGAGI. V dropped 8 bases and J dropped 5 bases, with 6 bases sitting between them. This chain's CDR3 is CASRGETQYF. Here the CDR3 DNA reads TGTGCCAGCCGAGGGGAGACCCAGTACTTC.

The chain combines TRBV29-1 with TRBJ1-1; D remains unclear. The ends were cut back, 3 bases at V and 7 bases at J, with 15 bases in the middle. The CDR3 length is 13 residues. Germline-derived CDR1 and CDR2 are SQVTM and ANQGSEA. In DNA, the CDR3 is TGCAGCGTTGACGGCAGGAGGACTTGTGAAGCTTTCTTT. Translated: CSVDGRRTCEAFF. Full variable domain (missing parts from reference TRBV29-1 and TRBJ1-1): SAVISQKPSRDICQRGTSLTIQCQVDSQVTMMFWYRQQPGQSLTLIATANQGSEATYESGFVIDKFPISRPNLTFSTLTVSNMSPEDSSIYLCSVDGRRTCEAFFGQGTRLTVV.

This rearrangement joins TRBV7-9 to TRBJ1-3; TRBD1 agrees at 7 bases. This CDR3 spans 14 amino acids. V trimming: 4 bases; J trimming: 2 bases; junction bases outside the gene matches: 2. Germline CDR1 SEHNR, CDR2 FQNEAQ (reference sequence). Here the CDR3 reads CASSSTGTGNTIYF. The CDR3 DNA is TGTGCCAGCAGCTCGACAGGGACTGGAAACACCATATATTTT.

The CDR3 DNA reads TGTGCCAGTAGTCCCCGGGACAGCTACGAGCAGTACTTC. Translation gives CASSPRDSYEQYF. The V gene is TRBV19, the J gene TRBJ2-7; 7 positions match TRBD1. The CDR3 extends over 13 amino acids. Germline assignment: CDR1 LNHDA and CDR2 SQIVND (reference sequence). V gave up 5 bases and J gave up 3 bases; unmatched junction bases: 4.